Listed below are T cell receptor beta chains from one sample, sequenced in a study of blood T cell repertoires in COVID-19. The data were produced by immunoSEQ multiplex PCR, yet TCRdb's version contains in-frame clones alone and is incomplete. This table holds 150,000 or so clones, roughly 77% found once. Sequenced material: peripheral blood. The receptor set was obtained from a woman aged 70 to 79 with COVID-19, enrolled during active disease. Both conserved end residues are part of each CDR3. Fields, in order: clone size, V gene, J gene, D gene, CDR3 DNA, CDR3 protein. D genes are given only for firm matches. Expanded clones are given a class, and other clones once, few, many or no size at all.

>few|TRBV5-6|TRBJ1-1|NA
TGTGCCAGCAGCGTCGCGACAGTGAACACTGAAGCTTTCTTT
CASSVATVNTEAFF
>NA|TRBV7-2|TRBJ1-2|NA
TGTGCCAGCAGCTTAGAGGGGTCTGGCTACACCTTC
CASSLEGSGYTF
>NA|TRBV10-3|TRBJ1-6|NA
TGTGCCATCAGTGAGACAGCCACTTATTCAGATAATTCACCCCTCCACTTT
CAISETATYSDNSPLHF
>NA|TRBV7-2|TRBJ2-7|NA
TGTGCCAGCAGCTTCTCGGGAGGCAGGGGGCAACTCGAGCAGTACTTC
CASSFSGGRGQLEQYF
>once|TRBV27|TRBJ1-1|TRBD1
TGTGCCAGCAGGTTTAAACTGACCCACAGGGGGTGGTGGAACACTGAAGCTTTCTTT
CASRFKLTHRGWWNTEAFF
>NA|TRBV3-1/TRBV3-2|TRBJ2-3|TRBD2
TGTGCCAGCAGCCCGGTAGCGGGGGGGAGCACAGATACGCAGTATTTT
CASSPVAGGSTDTQYF
>NA|TRBV2|TRBJ1-2|NA
TGTGCCAGCAGTGAGGACAGAGACTATGGCTACACCTTC
CASSEDRDYGYTF
>NA|TRBV5-6|TRBJ2-7|NA
TGTGCCAGCAGCCCCCTCGGGGCGGGGGCCTCCTACGAGCAGTACTTC
CASSPLGAGASYEQYF
>NA|TRBV6-5|TRBJ2-7|NA
TGTGCCAGCAGTAAGCTGGACAGTTACTACGAGCAGTACTTC
CASSKLDSYYEQYF
>NA|TRBV11-2|TRBJ1-2|NA
TGTGCCAGCAGCTTAGGGTGGCAGGGCTACACCTTC
CASSLGWQGYTF
>NA|TRBV18|TRBJ2-1|NA
TGTGCCAGCTCACCCGGCCGGGACACCCTCTACAATGAGCAGTTCTTC
CASSPGRDTLYNEQFF
>NA|TRBV19|TRBJ1-1|TRBD1
TGTGCCACACGCAGGGGGTGGGGCGTCACCACTGAAGCTTTCTTT
CATRRGWGVTTEAFF
>NA|TRBV30|TRBJ2-3|NA
TGTGCCTCGCTGAAGACAGGAAGGGAGTTCGTTACGCAGTATTTT
CASLKTGREFVTQYF
>NA|TRBV27|TRBJ2-3|NA
TGTGCCAGCAGCAATAATCAGGGTACGCAGTATTTT
CASSNNQGTQYF
>NA|TRBV2|TRBJ1-2|NA
TGTGCCAGCACCTTGGATGGAGCGGGCTACACCTTC
CASTLDGAGYTF
>NA|TRBV11-3|TRBJ2-3|NA
TGTGCCAGCAGCTTGTCAGGGGAAGATACGCAGTATTTT
CASSLSGEDTQYF
>NA|TRBV7-9|TRBJ2-7|NA
TGTGCCAGCAGCTTAGCGGGGGGAGACTACGAGCAGTACTTC
CASSLAGGDYEQYF
>NA|TRBV25-1|TRBJ2-7|TRBD1
TGTGCCAGCAGTGATCCGGGACAGGGAGGAGAGCAGTACTTC
CASSDPGQGGEQYF
>NA|TRBV12-3/TRBV12-4|TRBJ2-1|NA
TGTGCCAGCAGTTTAGCGCACGGTGGTGAGCAGTTCTTC
CASSLAHGGEQFF
>NA|TRBV9|TRBJ2-6|TRBD2
TGTGCCAGCAGCCCCCGGGGGGGGCCAGGTCTTGCCTCTGGGGCCAACGTCCTGACTTTC
CASSPRGGPGLASGANVLTF